These 24 T cell receptor beta chains share one sample of origin, sequenced in a study of T cells in women clearing cervical HPV infection. TCRdb's table, derived via immunoSEQ multiplex PCR, lists solely in-frame clones and lacks some. Its listing shows some 28,000 clones. Sample: blood buffy coat. These receptors came from a woman aged 18 to 75 with a cervical HPV16 infection that either progressed to CIN3+ or cleared (not recorded which).

Concerning this clone: The read halts 3 residues ahead of the CDR3 end, with the missing end drawn from the germline J gene. The chain employs TRBV20-1 and TRBJ1-1, with a weak D call TRBD1 (5 bases). Germline values: CDR1 DFQATT, CDR2 SNEGSKA (reference sequence). V lost 5 bases to trimming and J lost 2 bases, with 15 bases between them. The CDR3 totals 14 residues. CDR3 DNA (partial): TGCAGTGCTTCCTCCTTCGACAGCAACACTGAA. Protein product: CSASSFDSNTE. In full, the CDR3 reads CSASSFDSNTEAFF.

As to this clone: The read ends 3 residues shy of where the CDR3 ends; the end is completed using the germline J gene. The chain combines TRBV30 with TRBJ1-5; no firm D call. Germline CDR1 GTSNPN, CDR2 SVGIG (reference sequence). Trimming shortened V by 0 bases and J by 4 bases, and 10 bases separated the two germline ends. This CDR3 region has 14 residues. CDR3 residues: CAWSVLEGNQPQHF. The DNA read from the CDR3 is TGTGCCTGGAGTGTACTAGAGGGAAATCAGCCC.

Concerning this clone: The read terminates 3 residues before the CDR3 end, so the remaining end is supplied by the germline J gene. This chain joins TRBV29-1 and TRBJ1-2; TRBD1 matches at 10 bases. The CDR3 consists of 18 residues. CDR1 is SQVTM, CDR2 ANQGSEA, per germline. V lost 0 bases to trimming and J lost 4 bases; unmatched junction nucleotides: 14. The sequenced CDR3 bases are TGCAGCGTTGAAGATGTAAAGACAGGGGGCATGATGTTCTATGGC. Amino acids: CSVEDVKTGGMMFYG. The full-length CDR3 reads as CSVEDVKTGGMMFYGYTF.

Turning to this clone: The read gets to within 3 residues of the CDR3 end, and the germline J gene fills in the rest. This rearrangement joins TRBV5-1 to TRBJ2-1; D is ambiguous. Trimming left V 0 bases short and J 4 bases short, with 20 bases between. CDR1 SGHRS and CDR2 YFSETQ come from the germline V gene. The CDR3 has 18 residues. CDR3 residues: CASSLARSFNRRYNEQFF. Incomplete CDR3 DNA: TGCGCCAGCAGCTTGGCCAGGTCCTTCAACCGGAGATACAATGAG.

A word on this clone: The CDR3 is cut off 3 residues early in the read; its end comes from the germline J gene. This chain connects TRBV5-5 to TRBJ1-2; D is undetermined. CDR3 length: 15 residues. Germline-derived CDR1 and CDR2 are SGHKS and YYEKEE (reference sequence). Incomplete CDR3 DNA: TGTGCCAGCAGCTTTAGCACTAGCGCTACCTACGAC. Translated: CASSFSTSATYD. The whole CDR3 region reads CASSFSTSATYDYTF.

Note on this clone: Sequencing ends 3 residues short of the CDR3 end; the germline J gene provides the rest. The rearrangement links TRBV30 to TRBJ1-6, with D tentatively TRBD1 (5 bases). Germline V gene sequence: CDR1 GTSNPN, CDR2 SVGIG (reference sequence). The CDR3 is 18 residues long. V lost 2 bases and J 0 bases, leaving 17 bases between the germline ends. The sequenced CDR3 bases are TGTGCCTGGAGTAGGTTTACGCGGGGGAGCTCCTATAATTCACCC. It yields the protein CAWSRFTRGSSYNSP. The whole CDR3 sequence is CAWSRFTRGSSYNSPLHF.

Comments on this clone: The read ends 3 residues early relative to the CDR3; the germline J gene fills the gap. The chain links TRBV20-1 to TRBJ2-2, with TRBD2 as a possible D gene (5 bases). Trimming took off 5 bases at V and 5 bases at J, with 24 bases between the two ends. The CDR3 is 17 residues long. The germline CDR1 and CDR2 sequences are DFQATT and SNEGSKA (reference sequence). The CDR3 region is CSARSGLHPHPTGELFF. The sequenced part of the CDR3 DNA is TGCAGTGCTCGGTCAGGACTCCACCCTCACCCAACCGGGGAG.

For this clone: The read finishes 3 residues shy of the CDR3 end, and the germline J gene is used to complete it. This chain connects TRBV7-6 to TRBJ2-7; TRBD2 is a possible D gene (5 bases). The CDR3 has 15 residues. Trimming took off 2 bases at V and 3 bases at J, with 14 bases between the two ends. CDR1 and CDR2 from the germline V gene are SGHVS and FNYEAQ. The part of the CDR3 DNA that was read is TGTGCCAGCAGCTTACTAAGCGGCGGTAGCTACGAG. It codes for CASSLLSGGSYE. The complete CDR3 sequence is CASSLLSGGSYEQYF.

The part of the CDR3 DNA that was read is TGTGCCACCCTTGAGACAGGGAACACTGAA. Translated: CATLETGNTE. The whole CDR3 protein reads CATLETGNTEAFF. The gene calls are TRBV6-2 or TRBV6-3 and TRBJ1-1; possible D gene TRBD1, 6 bases. The sequence runs out 3 residues before the end of the CDR3; the remainder is reconstructed from the germline J gene. The ends were cut back, 10 bases at V and 1 base at J, with 13 bases in the middle. Germline V gene sequence: CDR1 MNHEY, CDR2 SVGEGT. The CDR3 totals 13 residues.

Concerning this clone: The observed sequence ends 3 residues before the CDR3 terminus, with the missing tail filled in from the germline J gene. The V gene is TRBV4-1, the J gene TRBJ2-7; 7 nucleotides line up with TRBD2. After removal of 4 bases from V and 0 bases from J, the junction contained 6 bases not matched to a gene. There are 15 residues in the CDR3. CDR1 and CDR2 from the germline V gene are MGHRA and YSYEKL. The CDR3 spells CASSPTSVRSYEQYF. The sequenced part of the CDR3 DNA is TGCGCCAGCAGCCCTACTAGCGTTCGCTCCTACGAG.

Notes on this clone: The DNA ends 3 residues before the CDR3 does, and the rest of the CDR3 is filled in from the germline J gene. The J gene is TRBJ2-3, the V gene TRBV6-2 or TRBV6-3, with D unresolved. The CDR3 is 15 amino acids. From germline, CDR1 is MNHEY and CDR2 SVGEGT. Here the CDR3 reads CASSYSGLRQETQYF. The part of the CDR3 DNA that was read is TGTGCCAGCAGTTACTCAGGGTTGCGACAAGAGACG.

Turning to this clone: Germline is not matched at one junction end, which may reflect a read error. The read comes to an end 3 residues before the CDR3 does, leaving the germline J gene to fill in the end. This sequence joins TRBV4-1 and TRBJ2-5; the match to TRBD1 covers 9 bases. Looked up from germline, CDR1 is MGHRA and CDR2 is YSYEKL. The CDR3 is 18 residues long. The CDR3 sequence is CASSQGQGDGQDQGTQYF. The CDR3 bases that were read are TGCGCCAGCAGCCAAGGACAGGGGGATGGACAGGATCAAGGGACC.

With respect to this clone: The CDR3 end lies 3 residues beyond the end of the read and is filled in from the germline J gene. The chain has TRBV12-3 or TRBV12-4 and TRBJ2-4; 8 nucleotides align to TRBD2. The CDR3 spans 16 residues. The J segment lost 0 bases and the V segment lost 5 bases, leaving 6 bases of the junction unmatched. The CDR3 region is CASSISGGLAKNIQYF. CDR3 DNA, as far as it was read: TGTGCCAGCAGTATCAGCGGGGGACTAGCCAAAAACATT.

With respect to this clone: Germline is not matched at one junction end, which may reflect a read error. Incomplete CDR3 DNA: TGCGCCAGCAGCCCCTTACTAGCGGGAACCGAG. It translates to CASSPLLAGTE. The complete CDR3 reads CASSPLLAGTEQYF. This chain connects TRBV4-2 to TRBJ2-7, with TRBD2 matching over 10 bases. With the read ending 3 residues before the CDR3 end, the germline J gene is used to fill in that end. The CDR3 has 14 amino acids. Germline V lookup: CDR1 LGHNA, CDR2 YNFKEQ.

Concerning this clone itself: The observed sequence ends 3 residues before the CDR3 terminus, with the missing tail filled in from the germline J gene. This sequence joins TRBV14 and TRBJ1-2, with TRBD1 as a possible D gene (5 bases). The CDR3 runs to 13 residues. V was pared by 8 bases and J by 0 bases, with 10 bases between. CDR1 is SGHDN, CDR2 FVKESK, per germline. This chain's CDR3 is CASFEGSNYGYTF. Partial CDR3 DNA: TGTGCCAGCTTCGAGGGGTCTAACTATGGC.

Comments on this clone: The CDR3 is cut off 3 residues early in the read; its end comes from the germline J gene. The chain combines TRBV30 with TRBJ2-2, with no clear D. The germline V gene encodes CDR1 GTSNPN and CDR2 SVGIG (reference sequence). The CDR3 contains 12 residues. The part of the CDR3 DNA that was read is TGTGCCTGGAGCCCGGGTACCTTAGAG. This translates into CAWSPGTLE. The entire CDR3 reads CAWSPGTLELFF.

To note about this clone: The CDR3 end is not reached by the read, which stops 3 residues before it; the germline J gene fills it in. The chain employs TRBV5-1 and TRBJ1-4; 8 nucleotides agree with TRBD1. Looked up from germline, CDR1 is SGHRS and CDR2 is YFSETQ. V lost 5 bases to trimming and J lost 4 bases; unmatched junction nucleotides: 7. CDR3 length: 15 amino acids. The part of the CDR3 DNA that was read is TGCGCCAGCAGTTCCGGACAGGGAGGTAATGAAAAA. Residues: CASSSGQGGNEK. The entire CDR3 reads CASSSGQGGNEKLFF.

About this clone: Read coverage stops 3 residues before the CDR3 terminus; the germline J gene supplies the remainder. This chain connects TRBV7-2 to TRBJ1-5; D is unresolved. The CDR3 is 13 amino acids. Germline-derived CDR1 and CDR2 are SGHTA and FQGNSA. V shed 5 bases and J shed 0 bases, with 5 bases lying between them. The sequenced CDR3 bases are TGTGCCAGCAGCCCCTATAGCAATCAGCCC. Translated, it gives CASSPYSNQP. The whole CDR3 protein reads CASSPYSNQPQHF.

Comment on this clone: The read ends 3 residues shy of where the CDR3 ends; the end is completed using the germline J gene. The rearrangement links TRBV4-2 to TRBJ2-7; the D gene is possibly TRBD1 (5 bases). Germline assignment: CDR1 LGHNA and CDR2 YNFKEQ. Deletions cut 4 bases from V and 3 bases from J, with 13 bases between. CDR3 size: 14 residues. CDR3 protein: CASSPNLDSYEQYF. The DNA read from the CDR3 is TGTGCCAGCAGCCCCAACCTCGACAGCTACGAG.

Concerning this clone itself: The read is 3 residues too short to cover the CDR3 end, so that end is filled in from the germline J gene. This rearrangement joins TRBV7-9 to TRBJ2-5, with 10 bases that match TRBD1. Losses at the gene ends were 5 bases for V and 4 bases for J; bases not matched to a gene: 7. CDR1 and CDR2 from the germline V gene are SEHNR and FQNEAQ (reference sequence). CDR3 length: 15 residues. The CDR3 loop reads CASSTGTGEGETQYF. The covered CDR3 bases are TGTGCCAGCAGCACCGGGACAGGGGAGGGAGAGACC. Using reference TRBV7-9 and TRBJ2-5 for the parts outside the CDR3, the full variable domain is DTGVSQNPRHKITKRGQNVTFRCDPISEHNRLYWYRQTLGQGPEFLTYFQNEAQLEKSRLLSDRFSAERPKGSFSTLEIQRTEQGDSAMYLCASSTGTGEGETQYFGPGTRLLVL.

As regards this clone: The read stops 3 residues short of the end of the CDR3; the missing end is completed from the germline J gene. This chain uses TRBV2 with TRBJ1-2; 8 bases fit TRBD1. The CDR3 sequence is 12 residues long. Germline CDR1 is SNHLY and CDR2 is FYNNEI. J gave up 7 bases and V 6 bases, and 4 bases lay outside the gene matches. The sequenced CDR3 bases are TGTGCCAGCAGGCTCGGGACAGGTGGC. Amino acid sequence: CASRLGTGG. The complete CDR3 protein is CASRLGTGGYTF.

Regarding this clone: The CDR3 extends 3 residues past the end of the read, so its final part is completed from the germline J gene. This sequence joins TRBV5-4 and TRBJ2-1; 12 nucleotides align to TRBD2. J was trimmed by 1 base and V by 4 bases; bases with no gene match: 3. Germline V gives CDR1 SGHNT, CDR2 YYREEE (reference sequence). This CDR3 contains 16 residues. The CDR3 region is CASSNGLAGSYNEQFF. The covered CDR3 bases are TGTGCCAGCAGCAATGGACTAGCGGGATCCTACAATGAG.

Of note for this clone: The read ends 3 residues before the CDR3 terminus; that terminus is restored from the germline J gene. V is TRBV7-9 and J is TRBJ2-4; perhaps D is TRBD1 or TRBD2 (5 bases each). The germline gives CDR1 SEHNR, CDR2 FQNEAQ (reference sequence). The CDR3 loop spans 14 amino acids. This chain's CDR3 is CASSFPFRENGQYF. Incomplete CDR3 DNA: TGTGCCAGCAGCTTCCCGTTCAGGGAGAATGGT.

Comment on this clone: The read ends 3 residues early relative to the CDR3; the germline J gene fills the gap. V usage is TRBV15 and J usage is TRBJ2-4; TRBD2 might be the D (5 bases). The germline V gene encodes CDR1 LNHNV and CDR2 YYDKDF (reference sequence). This CDR3 contains 15 residues. The CDR3 is CATSRVWLERSNQYF. The CDR3 DNA, read in part, is TGTGCCACCAGCAGAGTGTGGCTAGAGCGGTCAAAT.